One sample yielded the 20 T cell receptor beta chains listed below, sequenced in a study of blood T cell repertoires in COVID-19. Clones were read by immunoSEQ multiplex PCR, and TCRdb kept only the in-frame ones, dropping some. The sample shows tens of thousands of clones, approximately 78% of them seen only once. The sample comprised peripheral blood. The source is a man aged 60 to 75 with COVID-19, enrolled during active disease.

A few counts support this clone. The chain uses TRBV5-1 and TRBJ2-7; D unresolved. The CDR3 has 13 residues. Between the trimmed V and J ends, which lost 7 bases and 1 base, there was a span of 12 bases. The V gene's germline CDR1 is SGHRS and CDR2 YFSETQ. The CDR3 DNA reads TGCGCCAGCTCCCCTTATCCTTCCTACGAGCAGTACTTC. Protein sequence: CASSPYPSYEQYF.

This rearrangement joins TRBV10-3 to TRBJ1-5; 8 positions match TRBD1. V was clipped by 3 bases and J by 6 bases; unmatched bases: 10. The CDR3 sequence is 16 residues long. Germline lookup yields CDR1 ENHRY and CDR2 SYGVKD. CDR3 coding DNA: TGTGCCATCAGTGATCCCGGACAGGGAGGGGGTCAGCCCCAGCATTTT. This translates into CAISDPGQGGGQPQHF.

The genes are TRBV6-5 and TRBJ2-1; 7 bases are a match to TRBD2. The germline V gene has CDR1 MNHEY and CDR2 SVGAGI. The CDR3 contains 15 residues. After removal of 2 bases from V and 11 bases from J, the junction contained 12 bases not matched to a gene. The CDR3 sequence: CASSYGAGRPMKQFF. The CDR3 DNA follows: TGTGCCAGCAGTTACGGAGCGGGACGTCCCATGAAGCAGTTCTTC.

The rearrangement joins TRBV2 to TRBJ2-5, with D possibly TRBD2 on 6 matching bases. V lost 6 bases, J lost 4 bases, and 15 bases lay in between. CDR1 and CDR2 (germline): SNHLY, FYNNEI. The CDR3 spans 14 residues. This CDR3 reads CASSAGSAGETQYF. The DNA of the CDR3 is TGTGCCAGCAGCGCCGGGAGTGCGGGAGAGACCCAGTACTTC. Looking up the rest from reference TRBV2 and TRBJ2-5 gives the full variable domain: EPEVTQTPSHQVTQMGQEVILRCVPISNHLYFYWYRQILGQKVEFLVSFYNNEISEKSEIFDDQFSVERPDGSNFTLKIRSTKLEDSAMYFCASSAGSAGETQYFGPGTRLLVL.

This chain links TRBV24-1 with TRBJ2-3; 8 nucleotides align to TRBD2. In germline, CDR1 is KGHDR, CDR2 SFDVKD. V shed 3 bases and J 5 bases; nucleotides not matched to a gene: 15. This CDR3 contains 18 residues. The CDR3, as DNA: TGTGCCACCAGTGATCCCAACGGTGGGGCGGGGGGCTTAGATACGCAGTATTTT. Translating gives CATSDPNGGAGGLDTQYF.

The chain employs TRBV6-5 and TRBJ2-1; 7 bases are a match to TRBD2. The CDR3 length is 13 residues. Unmatched junction bases numbered 3, after V lost 3 bases and J lost 7 bases. Germline lookup yields CDR1 MNHEY and CDR2 SVGAGI. CDR3 region: CASSYNSGNEQFF. CDR3 DNA: TGTGCCAGCAGTTATAATAGCGGGAATGAGCAGTTCTTC.

Here the CDR3 DNA reads TGTGCCTGGAGTCAGGACAATCTCCCCCATTCACCCCTCCACTTT. Protein product: CAWSQDNLPHSPLHF. The rearrangement links TRBV30 to TRBJ1-6, with D perhaps matching TRBD1 (5 bases). The CDR3 is 15 amino acids. V was cut by 2 bases and J by 8 bases, with 16 bases left in between. CDR1 GTSNPN and CDR2 SVGIG come from the germline V gene (reference sequence).

This clone appeared a single time. This rearrangement joins TRBV5-1 to TRBJ2-7, with D possibly being TRBD1 (5 bases). Per the germline V gene, CDR1 is SGHRS and CDR2 is YFSETQ. With 1 base removed from V and 5 bases from J, the gap between germline ends came to 13 bases. This CDR3 has 14 residues. CDR3 loop: CASSLLGEHHEQYF. CDR3 bases: TGCGCCAGCAGCTTGCTAGGGGAACACCACGAGCAGTACTTC.

This clone has a handful of counts. The chain uses TRBV10-1 and TRBJ2-5; 8 nucleotides line up with TRBD2. The CDR3 is 16 amino acids. CDR1 is WNHNN and CDR2 is SYGVQD in the germline V gene (reference sequence). J was trimmed by 5 bases and V by 8 bases; bases with no gene match: 16. This CDR3 reads CASRPWTAGGLETQYF. The CDR3 DNA sequence: TGCGCCAGCCGCCCCTGGACGGCGGGGGGTCTGGAGACCCAGTACTTC.

The chain is built from TRBV5-6 and TRBJ1-1; D might be TRBD1 (6 bases). In germline, CDR1 is SGHDT, CDR2 YYEEEE. The CDR3 extends over 14 amino acids. V dropped 4 bases and J dropped 6 bases, with 16 bases sitting between them. The CDR3: CASSSLQGLAEAFF. The CDR3 region has the DNA TGTGCCAGCAGCAGCCTCCAGGGGCTCGCTGAAGCTTTCTTT.

This clone is medium-sized within its sample. The V gene is TRBV9, the J gene TRBJ1-6; D is unresolved. Germline CDR1 reads SGDLS; CDR2 reads YYNGEE. V dropped 0 bases and J dropped 6 bases, with 7 bases sitting between them. This CDR3 is 14 amino acids long. This CDR3 reads CASSVVALNSPLHF. DNA of the CDR3: TGTGCCAGCAGCGTAGTGGCCCTTAATTCACCCCTCCACTTT.

This clone has only one observation. The chain employs TRBV10-1 and TRBJ2-3, with 7 nucleotides matching TRBD1. J was trimmed by 3 bases and V by 10 bases; bases with no gene match: 7. Germline CDR1 and CDR2: WNHNN and SYGVQD (reference sequence). The CDR3 consists of 13 residues. The CDR3: CATDRYLTDTQYF. CDR3 in DNA: TGCGCCACGGACAGGTACCTTACAGATACGCAGTATTTT.

This clone has a single count. The V call is TRBV7-3, the J call TRBJ2-1, with D maybe TRBD1 (6 bases). The CDR3 runs to 15 residues. Germline CDR1 reads SGHTA; CDR2 reads FQGTGA. V was trimmed by 1 base and J by 7 bases, leaving 14 bases between them. The DNA for the CDR3 is TGTGCCAGCAGCTTAAGTCTTACAGGGAGAAATGAGCAGTTCTTC. Its protein product is CASSLSLTGRNEQFF.

This clone was counted once. The DNA for the CDR3 is TGTGCCAGCAGCTTAAGGACAGGGGTTGGAAATGAGCAGTTCTTC. It encodes CASSLRTGVGNEQFF. This sequence joins TRBV7-3 and TRBJ2-1; 9 positions match TRBD1. Trimming cost V 1 base and J 7 bases; bases outside gene matches: 5. The CDR3 consists of 15 residues. Per germline, CDR1 SGHTA and CDR2 FQGTGA. Using reference TRBV7-3 and TRBJ2-1 for the parts outside the CDR3, the full variable domain is GAGVSQTPSNKVTEKGKYVELRCDPISGHTALYWYRQSLGQGPEFLIYFQGTGAADDSGLPNDRFFAVRPEGSVSTLKIQRTERGDSAVYLCASSLRTGVGNEQFFGPGTRLTVL.

CDR3 bases: TGTGCCAGCAGCTTAGACACAGGGAGGGGAGAGACCCAGTACTTC. Translated, it gives CASSLDTGRGETQYF. This rearrangement joins TRBV7-8 to TRBJ2-5, with D perhaps TRBD2 (7 bases). V was shortened by 1 base and J by 4 bases, with 13 bases between the two germline ends. Germline V CDR1 and CDR2: SGHVS, FQNEAQ. This CDR3 contains 15 residues.

The V call is TRBV19, the J call TRBJ1-5; D may be TRBD1 (6 bases). This CDR3 contains 16 residues. V was clipped by 5 bases and J by 2 bases, with 16 bases between them. Per germline, CDR1 LNHDA and CDR2 SQIVND (reference sequence). CDR3 residues: CASSPVGTLGNQPQHF. In DNA form, the CDR3 reads TGTGCCAGTAGTCCCGTAGGGACACTAGGCAATCAGCCCCAGCATTTT.

The chain couples TRBV5-1 to TRBJ2-3; TRBD1 matches 9 bases. The CDR3 is 15 amino acids. Germline trimming cut 4 bases from V and 4 bases from J; bases unmatched to any gene: 7. CDR1 SGHRS and CDR2 YFSETQ come from the germline V gene. The CDR3: CASSNRDRVPDTQYF. Here the CDR3 DNA reads TGCGCCAGCAGCAACCGGGACAGGGTCCCAGATACGCAGTATTTT. The variable domain in full, completed from reference TRBV5-1 and TRBJ2-3, reads KAGVTQTPRYLIKTRGQQVTLSCSPISGHRSVSWYQQTPGQGLQFLFEYFSETQRNKGNFPGRFSGRQFSNSRSEMNVSTLELGDSALYLCASSNRDRVPDTQYFGPGTRLTVL.

The V and J genes are TRBV6-4 and TRBJ2-3; tentatively, D is TRBD1 (6 bases). This CDR3 contains 14 residues. Germline V CDR1 and CDR2: MRHNA, SNTAGT. Trimming shortened V by 6 bases and J by 2 bases, and 12 bases separated the two germline ends. The CDR3 reads CASSLAGDTDTQYF. In DNA form, the CDR3 reads TGTGCCAGCAGCCTGGCAGGGGACACAGATACGCAGTATTTT.

J is TRBJ2-7 and V is TRBV12-2; the D segment call TRBD2 is taken from the table without a DNA check. TRBV12-2 is marked as a pseudogene. There are 16 residues in the CDR3. For the CDR3, the DNA is TGTGCAAGTCGCTTCATTCCCGGGAGGGGGAACTACGAGCAGTACTTC. Amino acids: CASRFIPGRGNYEQYF.

This chain uses TRBV7-6 with TRBJ2-5, with D perhaps matching TRBD1 (6 bases). The CDR3 extends over 13 amino acids. V was cut by 4 bases and J by 3 bases, with 9 bases left in between. CDR1 and CDR2 (germline): SGHVS, FNYEAQ. CDR3 in amino acids: CASSSYREETQYF. The DNA of the CDR3 is TGTGCCAGCAGCTCGTACAGGGAAGAGACCCAGTACTTC.